This TCR beta chain came from a study of blood T cell repertoires in COVID-19. The protocol was immunoSEQ multiplex PCR, while the TCRdb copy is restricted to in-frame clones and leaves out a portion. This table has under 300,000 clones, around 90% appearing once. This clonotype originated in a woman in her sixties or seventies with COVID-19, enrolled during active disease. The sample was peripheral blood.

The CDR3: CASTGNNSPLHF. As DNA, the CDR3 is TGTGCCAGCACAGGGAATAATTCACCCCTCCACTTT. This chain connects TRBV2 to TRBJ1-6; D is perhaps TRBD1 (5 bases). V gave up 7 bases and J gave up 5 bases, with 6 bases separating them. The length of the CDR3 is 12 residues. Looked up from germline, CDR1 is SNHLY and CDR2 is FYNNEI.